These 21 T cell receptor beta chains came from one sample sequenced in a study of blood T cell repertoires in COVID-19. Sequencing used immunoSEQ multiplex PCR; TCRdb keeps in-frame clones, though not all of them. The table has some 190,000 clones, 76% seen once. Sequences were obtained from peripheral blood. These receptors were obtained from a woman in her forties or fifties with active or convalescent COVID-19.

The V and J genes are TRBV2 and TRBJ2-3, with 10 bases that match TRBD2. Germline V gives CDR1 SNHLY, CDR2 FYNNEI. The CDR3 consists of 16 residues. V gave up 4 bases and J gave up 1 base; unmatched junction bases: 5. The CDR3 coding sequence is TGTGCCAGCAGTGCGGGGGGACTAGCGCGCACAGATACGCAGTATTTT. Translation: CASSAGGLARTDTQYF.

This chain uses TRBV5-6 with TRBJ2-7; TRBD2 matches at 7 bases. Trimming removed 3 bases from V and 4 bases from J; junction bases left unmatched: 19. Germline values: CDR1 SGHDT, CDR2 YYEEEE. This CDR3 spans 18 amino acids. The CDR3 DNA reads as TGTGCCAGCAGCTCACCCGGGTACTGGGGCGGGAGTTTTTACGAGCAGTACTTC. Its protein is CASSSPGYWGGSFYEQYF. Full variable domain (rest looked up from reference TRBV5-6 and TRBJ2-7): DAGVTQSPTHLIKTRGQQVTLRCSPKSGHDTVSWYQQALGQGPQFIFQYYEEEERQRGNFPDRFSGHQFPNYSSELNVNALLLGDSALYLCASSSPGYWGGSFYEQYFGPGTRLTVT.

The chain recombines TRBV27 with TRBJ1-4, with a tentative D call TRBD1 (5 bases). This CDR3 contains 15 residues. V lost 5 bases and J lost 5, with 15 bases in between. Germline values: CDR1 MNHEY, CDR2 SMNVEV (reference sequence). The CDR3 spells CASSPGRRTNEKLFF. The CDR3 DNA is TGTGCCAGCAGTCCCGGACGGCGGACAAATGAAAAACTGTTTTTT.

This clone was detected a few times. The V gene is TRBV4-2, the J gene TRBJ1-4; a possible D gene is TRBD1 (6 bases). Per the germline V gene, CDR1 is LGHNA and CDR2 is YNFKEQ. Between the trimmed V and J ends, which lost 0 bases and 8 bases, there was a span of 13 bases. The CDR3 is 15 amino acids. The CDR3 protein is CASSQEGGGWEKLFF. DNA for the CDR3: TGTGCCAGCAGCCAAGAGGGCGGGGGCTGGGAAAAACTGTTTTTT.

This clone was found a few times. The chain uses TRBV6-6 and TRBJ1-2; no clear D gene. The length of the CDR3 is 15 residues. CDR1 MNHNY and CDR2 SVGAGI come from the germline V gene (reference sequence). V lost 0 bases to trimming and J lost 7 bases, with 15 bases between them. The CDR3: CASSYSTQAGGGYTF. The CDR3 DNA sequence: TGTGCCAGCAGTTACTCGACGCAGGCTGGAGGTGGCTACACCTTC.

This chain uses TRBV18 with TRBJ2-5; 7 bases are shared with TRBD1. Germline V gene sequence: CDR1 KGHSH, CDR2 LQKENI. V shed 6 bases and J 2 bases; nucleotides not matched to a gene: 9. The length of the CDR3 is 15 residues. CDR3 DNA: TGTGCCAGCTCTCCAACGGGACAGACTCAAGAGACCCAGTACTTC. Translation: CASSPTGQTQETQYF.

This chain links TRBV5-6 with TRBJ2-4; 8 nucleotides agree with TRBD2. CDR3 length: 17 amino acids. Germline V CDR1 and CDR2: SGHDT, YYEEEE. V trimming: 4 bases; J trimming: 7 bases; junction bases outside the gene matches: 16. The CDR3 reads CASSPGGGWGRSNIQYF. The CDR3 coding sequence is TGTGCCAGCAGCCCCGGGGGGGGCTGGGGTCGGAGCAACATTCAGTACTTC.

This clone was seen ten or more times. The V call is TRBV7-3, the J call TRBJ2-2; TRBD2 agrees at 15 bases. The V segment lost 1 base and the J segment 2 bases; nucleotides outside the gene matches: 5. Germline CDR1 is SGHTA and CDR2 is FQGTGA. This CDR3 comprises 19 residues. CDR3 bases: TGTGCCAGCAGCTTAATGGGGGGACTAGCGGGAGGAAACACCGGGGAGCTGTTTTTT. Protein: CASSLMGGLAGGNTGELFF.

This clone was counted many times. The genes are TRBV10-3 and TRBJ2-5; no clear D gene. Germline V gene lookup returns CDR1 ENHRY and CDR2 SYGVKD. The CDR3 covers 14 residues. Trimming cost V 8 bases and J 1 base, with 14 bases left between them. The CDR3 coding sequence is TGTGCCATCCGCCCAACATTGCTCCAAGAGACCCAGTACTTC. Protein sequence: CAIRPTLLQETQYF.

The chain carries TRBV18 and TRBJ2-5; 8 positions agree with TRBD2. Germline values: CDR1 KGHSH, CDR2 LQKENI. CDR3 length equals 14 residues. The V segment lost 3 bases and the J segment 0 bases; nucleotides outside the gene matches: 0. CDR3 nucleotide sequence: TGTGCCAGCTCACCGGGACTAGACCAAGAGACCCAGTACTTC. It specifies CASSPGLDQETQYF.

This chain connects TRBV3-1 (or the pseudogene TRBV3-2) to TRBJ1-1; no definite D call. CDR1 and CDR2 from the germline V gene are LGHDT and YNNKEL (reference sequence). Trimming shortened V by 0 bases and J by 1 base, and 12 bases separated the two germline ends. The length of the CDR3 is 16 residues. The CDR3 here is CASSQEGRLWNTEAFF. DNA of the CDR3: TGTGCCAGCAGCCAAGAGGGCCGGTTATGGAACACTGAAGCTTTCTTT.

This clone was observed once. Just one base apart from a much larger clone, this may be a read error. In the same sample, other DNA sequences code for this CDR3. The genes are TRBV19 and TRBJ2-7, with 10 nucleotides matching TRBD1. V was pared by 5 bases and J by 0 bases, with 4 bases of the junction left unmatched. The CDR3 runs to 15 residues. The germline V gene encodes CDR1 LNHDA and CDR2 SQIVND (reference sequence). CDR3: CASSPGQGSSYEQYF. CDR3 DNA sequence: TGTGCCAGTAGTCCGGGACAGGGGAGCTCCTACGAGCAGTACTTC. The whole variable domain, remainder taken from reference TRBV19 and TRBJ2-7, is DGGITQSPKYLFRKEGQNVTLSCEQNLNHDAMYWYRQDPGQGLRLIYYSQIVNDFQKGDIAEGYSVSREKKESFPLTVTSAQKNPTAFYLCASSPGQGSSYEQYFGPGTRLTVT.

The rearrangement joins TRBV28 to TRBJ2-3; 8 bases agree with TRBD1. V dropped 1 base and J dropped 3; count of bases not matched to a gene: 6. This CDR3 region has 16 residues. Per the germline V gene, CDR1 is MDHEN and CDR2 is SYDVKM. The CDR3 region is CASSLSGGGFTDTQYF. For the CDR3, the DNA is TGTGCCAGCAGTTTATCAGGGGGCGGATTTACAGATACGCAGTATTTT. Full variable domain (missing parts from reference TRBV28 and TRBJ2-3): DVKVTQSSRYLVKRTGEKVFLECVQDMDHENMFWYRQDPGLGLRLIYFSYDVKMKEKGDIPEGYSVSREKKERFSLILESASTNQTSMYLCASSLSGGGFTDTQYFGPGTRLTVL.

The chain combines TRBV6-2 or TRBV6-3 with TRBJ1-2, with 7 bases identical to TRBD1. The CDR3 covers 15 residues. Per the germline V gene, CDR1 is MNHEY and CDR2 is SVGEGT. The V gene end was trimmed by 2 bases and the J gene end by 4 bases; junction bases not matched to a gene: 7. The CDR3 reads CASSYDGQASYGYTF. DNA for the CDR3: TGTGCCAGCAGTTACGACGGACAGGCGTCCTATGGCTACACCTTC.

J is TRBJ1-2 and V is TRBV2; D is undetermined. The length of the CDR3 is 12 residues. Germline V gene lookup returns CDR1 SNHLY and CDR2 FYNNEI. The V end was cut by 7 bases, the J end by 6 bases, with 12 bases between. CDR3 in amino acids: CASKAGVHGYTF. The CDR3 DNA follows: TGTGCCAGCAAGGCCGGGGTGCATGGCTACACCTTC.

The V call is TRBV5-1, the J call TRBJ2-7; 10 nucleotides line up with TRBD2. Germline V lookup: CDR1 SGHRS, CDR2 YFSETQ. The CDR3 consists of 15 residues. Trimming at V came to 2 bases and at J to 1 base, leaving 3 bases not matched to a gene. CDR3 sequence: CASSLLAGLSYEQYF. DNA of the CDR3: TGCGCCAGCAGCTTACTAGCGGGGTTATCCTACGAGCAGTACTTC.

The chain is built from TRBV14 and TRBJ2-7, with 10 bases fitting TRBD1. With 4 bases clipped from V and 7 bases from J, the junction kept 7 bases outside the gene matches. Germline V gene data show CDR1 as SGHDN and CDR2 as FVKESK. The CDR3 spans 14 residues. The CDR3, as DNA: TGTGCCAGCAGCCGTCCGGGACAGGGGAGAGAGCAGTACTTC. This translates into CASSRPGQGREQYF.

The V call is TRBV28, the J call TRBJ1-2, with D possibly matching TRBD1 (5 bases). With 5 bases removed from V and 2 bases from J, the gap between germline ends came to 18 bases. The length of the CDR3 is 16 residues. In germline, CDR1 is MDHEN, CDR2 SYDVKM. CDR3 coding DNA: TGTGCCAGCAGTCTAGTCGGAGGGGCCATAAACTATGGCTACACCTTC. Protein: CASSLVGGAINYGYTF.

This clone has only a few counts. The chain couples TRBV4-3 to TRBJ2-1; 7 nucleotides line up with TRBD2. The length of the CDR3 is 18 residues. With V trimmed by 0 bases and J by 2 bases, 10 bases remained unmatched. CDR1 and CDR2 from the germline V gene are LGHNA and YSLEER. This CDR3 is CASSQDHTGTTPYNEQFF. CDR3 coding DNA: TGCGCCAGCAGCCAAGATCACACCGGGACTACGCCCTACAATGAGCAGTTCTTC.

The gene calls are TRBV19 and TRBJ2-7; a possible D gene is TRBD1 (6 bases). The V gene's germline CDR1 is LNHDA and CDR2 SQIVND (reference sequence). V lost 4 bases, J lost 4 bases, and 11 bases lay in between. CDR3 size: 13 residues. CDR3 sequence (DNA): TGTGCCAGTAGTACAGGGGATCGGTACGAGCAGTACTTC. Protein: CASSTGDRYEQYF.

This clone appeared a few times. The chain has TRBV2 and TRBJ1-2, with D perhaps TRBD1 (5 bases). The V gene's germline CDR1 is SNHLY and CDR2 FYNNEI. This CDR3 is built from 12 residues. V lost 8 bases to trimming and J lost 1 base, with 8 bases between them. CDR3 sequence: CASGDSNYGYTF. The DNA of the CDR3 is TGTGCCAGCGGAGACAGTAACTATGGCTACACCTTC.